The source of this TCR beta chain is a study of T cell responses to AZD1222 COVID-19 vaccine. V shed 3 bases and J 5 bases; nucleotides not matched to a gene: 6. Germline lookup yields CDR1 LGHDT and CDR2 YNNKEL (reference sequence). CDR3 length: 14 residues. Repertoires were generated with immunoSEQ multiplex PCR, while TCRdb's copy carries only in-frame clones and drops some. The sample has about 140,000 clones, about 94% seen once. Points from the study as a whole: Regions 160-218 and 743-854 dominated among vaccine-associated CD4 TCRs spanning spike. Unmutated variant regions reportedly attract nearly half of all spike-specific TCRs.

In regard to this clone: No antigen is known for it.

Material: peripheral blood, obtained on day 0 of AZD1222 vaccination. The rearrangement links TRBV3-1 (or the pseudogene TRBV3-2) to TRBJ2-7, with 8 positions matching TRBD1. This receptor was obtained from an adult in good health. The CDR3 DNA sequence: TGTGCCAGCAGCCAGAGGGTGGACAGGGACGAGCAGTACTTC. Translation: CASSQRVDRDEQYF.